The 14 T cell receptor beta chains reported below all come from one sample, sequenced in a study of PD-1 blockade in classical Hodgkin lymphoma (dated by TCRdb to about 2020). Read against the paper, the sample's time point label means: cycle 1 day 1 (C1D1), immediately before nivolumab initiation. Every trial patient had relapsed after autologous stem cell transplantation, and cohorts A, B and C differed in prior brentuximab vedotin exposure. Library construction relied on the immunoSEQ multiplex PCR assay. The table comes from immuneACCESS by way of TCRdb, which keeps in-frame sequences with V and J called. Part of the clones is missing from these tables; in studies checked, under half for an unresolved V gene and the rest for unknown reasons. For this sample the table gives approximately 41,000 clones, of which more than 70% were detected only once. Over 10% of the sample is taken by the ten largest.

The sample was peripheral blood mononuclear cells (PBMCs), taken at baseline. These receptors originate from a human donor with classical Hodgkin lymphoma.

The rearrangement joins TRBV5-1 to TRBJ1-4; possibly TRBD1 for D (6 bases). CDR3 length equals 14 residues. Per germline, CDR1 SGHRS and CDR2 YFSETQ. Trimming removed 4 bases from V and 8 bases from J, with 15 bases in between. The CDR3 DNA follows: TGCGCCAGCAGCCGGGGGACAACTGAGGAAAAACTGTTTTTT. Amino acid sequence: CASSRGTTEEKLFF.

V is TRBV11-2 and J is TRBJ2-2; tentatively, D is TRBD1 (5 bases). This CDR3 has 15 residues. The germline V gene has CDR1 SGHAT and CDR2 FQNNGV. The V gene lost 6 bases and the J gene lost 1 base, with 12 bases spanning the gap. CDR3 sequence reads: CASRPFQGNTGELFF. The CDR3 nucleotides read TGTGCCAGCAGACCCTTTCAGGGGAACACCGGGGAGCTGTTTTTT.

The gene calls are TRBV28 and TRBJ2-7, with TRBD1 identical over 7 bases. The CDR3 has 14 amino acids. CDR1 MDHEN and CDR2 SYDVKM come from the germline V gene. V trimming: 6 bases; J trimming: 0 bases; junction bases outside the gene matches: 5. CDR3 sequence (DNA): TGTGCCAGCAGAAACAGGGGCAGCTCCTACGAGCAGTACTTC. Translation: CASRNRGSSYEQYF.

The table lists this clone with a few counts. The chain recombines TRBV19 with TRBJ2-6, with 10 bases that match TRBD1. The CDR3 has 19 residues. Germline loops: CDR1 LNHDA, CDR2 SQIVND (reference sequence). Trimming took 4 bases from V and 1 from J; bases not matched to a gene: 10. The CDR3: CASSKQPGTGESGANVLTF. The CDR3 DNA reads TGTGCCAGTAGTAAACAACCCGGGACAGGGGAATCTGGGGCCAACGTCCTGACTTTC.

This chain joins TRBV9 and TRBJ2-1, with 12 nucleotides matching TRBD2. The trim removed 3 bases at V and 4 bases at J, leaving 2 bases unmatched. The CDR3 runs 15 residues. CDR1 is SGDLS, CDR2 YYNGEE, per germline. Written as DNA, the CDR3 is TGTGCCAGCAGCGCTCTAGCGGGGGGGTACAATGAGCAGTTCTTC. Amino acids: CASSALAGGYNEQFF.

The chain recombines TRBV7-9 with TRBJ2-3; no definite D call. V was trimmed by 1 base and J by 0 bases, leaving 2 bases between them. This CDR3 has 13 amino acids. CDR1 SEHNR and CDR2 FQNEAQ come from the germline V gene (reference sequence). The CDR3 bases are TGTGCCAGCAGCTTAGGGAGCACAGATACGCAGTATTTT. Residues: CASSLGSTDTQYF.

The chain joins TRBV19 to TRBJ2-1; TRBD2 aligns across 14 bases. The length of the CDR3 is 15 residues. With 3 bases clipped from V and 8 bases from J, the junction kept 3 bases outside the gene matches. Germline assignment: CDR1 LNHDA and CDR2 SQIVND (reference sequence). This CDR3 is CASSIGTSGGDEQFF. In nucleotides, the CDR3 is TGTGCCAGTAGTATCGGGACTAGCGGGGGCGATGAGCAGTTCTTC.

The genes are TRBV7-8 and TRBJ2-7; D unclear. Germline V gene data show CDR1 as SGHVS and CDR2 as FQNEAQ. Trimming removed 5 bases at V and 4 bases at J, with 9 bases between. CDR3 size: 12 residues. CDR3 in DNA: TGTGCCAGCAGCCGCCCGGGTTACGAGCAGTACTTC. The encoded protein is CASSRPGYEQYF.

This clone showed up just a few times. DNA for the CDR3: TGTGCCAGCAGCTTAAGGGGGGCGAGGTACGAGCAGTACTTC. Its protein product is CASSLRGARYEQYF. J is TRBJ2-7 and V is TRBV7-2; either TRBD1 or TRBD2 may fit D (6 bases each). Germline V gene sequence: CDR1 SGHTA, CDR2 FQGNSA. Trimming left V 2 bases short and J 4 bases short, with 12 bases between. This CDR3 is 14 amino acids long.

V and J are TRBV18 and TRBJ2-2, with D maybe TRBD1 (5 bases). The V and J ends lost 2 bases and 5 bases respectively, with 12 bases between them. Looked up from germline, CDR1 is KGHSH and CDR2 is LQKENI. CDR3 length: 15 amino acids. CDR3 DNA: TGTGCCAGCTCACCAAGAGCAGGGCTTACCGGGGAGCTGTTTTTT. It codes for CASSPRAGLTGELFF. Variable domain in full (rest from reference TRBV18 and TRBJ2-2): NAGVMQNPRHLVRRRGQEARLRCSPMKGHSHVYWYRQLPEEGLKFMVYLQKENIIDESGMPKERFSAEFPKEGPSILRIQQVVRGDSAAYFCASSPRAGLTGELFFGEGSRLTVL.

The gene calls are TRBV7-8 and TRBJ2-7, with D possibly being TRBD1 (6 bases). The CDR3 totals 14 residues. Germline CDR1 is SGHVS and CDR2 is FQNEAQ. V was cut by 0 bases and J by 7 bases, with 13 bases left in between. The CDR3 region has the DNA TGTGCCAGCAGCTTAGCGAACAGGGCCGGGGAGCAGTACTTC. Protein sequence: CASSLANRAGEQYF.

V and J are TRBV11-3 and TRBJ1-1; D unresolved. V lost 3 bases to trimming and J lost 1 base, with 6 bases between them. Germline lookup yields CDR1 SGHNT and CDR2 YENEEA. The CDR3 extends over 13 amino acids. In nucleotides, the CDR3 is TGTGCCAGCAGCTTGAACCAGAACACTGAAGCTTTCTTT. Translation gives CASSLNQNTEAFF.

The V call is TRBV6-5, the J call TRBJ2-2; the match to TRBD1 covers 8 bases. Germline V gene lookup returns CDR1 MNHEY and CDR2 SVGAGI. V lost 2 bases and J lost 4; bases outside the gene matches: 6. The CDR3 is made up of 16 amino acids. The CDR3 here is CASSYRRTGSTGELFF. CDR3 DNA: TGTGCCAGCAGTTACCGTCGGACAGGGTCCACCGGGGAGCTGTTTTTT.

The chain combines TRBV7-2 with TRBJ1-2; 7 nucleotides line up with TRBD1. This CDR3 region has 18 residues. The V gene end was trimmed by 1 base and the J gene end by 2 bases; junction bases not matched to a gene: 13. The germline V gene has CDR1 SGHTA and CDR2 FQGNSA. CDR3 in amino acids: CASSLGYLGSGGNYGYTF. The CDR3, as DNA: TGTGCCAGCAGCTTAGGGTATCTGGGCTCAGGGGGAAACTATGGCTACACCTTC.